The clone carrying this T cell receptor beta chain was counted ten times or more. What it recognizes is unknown. This sample stems from a study of response to subunit inactivated influenza vaccine. Regarding the study as a whole: Only a handful of new T cells, the authors suggested, are recruited with each seasonal influenza vaccination.

TCRdb reanalysed the RT-PCR reads using MiXCR and keeps one entry per CDR3 protein. Of about 570,000 distinct CDR3 sequences listed, about an eighth are singletons. The V gene end was trimmed by 1 base and the J gene end by 2 bases; junction bases not matched to a gene: 3. Germline lookup yields CDR1 LGHNA and CDR2 YSLEER. The CDR3 runs 15 residues. The sequence was obtained from a man in his fifties who received an inactivated influenza vaccine. This chain links TRBV4-3 with TRBJ2-7; 9 bases match TRBD1. Specimen: PBMCs from blood, collected on the day of vaccination. Here the CDR3 DNA reads TGCGCCAGCAGCCAAGCGACAGGGGGTCCCTACGAGCAGTACTTC. It translates to CASSQATGGPYEQYF.